The entry that follows covers one TCR beta chain sequence. Its antigen is not identified. A read error may account for a junction end that differs from germline. This sample is drawn from a study of tumor-infiltrating lymphocytes in primary liver carcinoma. CDR1 and CDR2 from the germline V gene are SEHNR and FQNEAQ (reference sequence). The CDR3 runs 13 residues. Taking roughly 20-34 mg of unsorted bulk tissue, the authors co-extracted RNA and DNA. No treatment had been given to the patients, who were chronically infected with HBV. Every tumor was sampled at five separate regions. The study found over 80% viable tumor cells in every tumor sample. Points from the study as a whole: The 250 largest clones made up significantly more of tumor than blood repertoires (p = 0.039).

Priming with a constant-region primer yielded TCR beta cDNA from about 480 ng total RNA. Three nested multiplex PCR rounds of slightly modified ARM-PCR generated TCR beta libraries. Amplification in the first two PCR rounds was performed using TRBV1-TRBV30 forward primers and a C-beta reverse primer for around 11 cycles each. TCRdb fed the multiplex PCR reads into MiXCR, producing one record per CDR3 protein. The repertoire has 45,000 or so distinct CDR3 sequences, about three quarters of them found once; the top ten carry about a fifth. Sample: liver tumor tissue from sampling region 2. Subset specified: tumor region T2, inferior pole. V is TRBV7-9 and J is TRBJ2-7; D is unresolved. The origin of this receptor is a middle-aged man with primary liver carcinoma and hepatitis B virus infection. CDR3 residues: CASGLDQAYEQYF. DNA of the CDR3: TGTGCCAGCGGCTTAGATCAGGCTTACGAGCAGTACTTC.